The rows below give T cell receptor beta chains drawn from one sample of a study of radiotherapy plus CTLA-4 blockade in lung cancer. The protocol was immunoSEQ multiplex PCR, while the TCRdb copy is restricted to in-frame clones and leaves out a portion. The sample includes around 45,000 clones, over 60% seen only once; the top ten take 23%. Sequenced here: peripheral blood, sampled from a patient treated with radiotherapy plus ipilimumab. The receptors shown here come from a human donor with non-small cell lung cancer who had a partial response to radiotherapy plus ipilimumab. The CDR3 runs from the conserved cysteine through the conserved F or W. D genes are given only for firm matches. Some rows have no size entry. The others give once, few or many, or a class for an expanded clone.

CATSREPGQGAGGNQPQHF | TGTGCCACCAGCAGAGAACCGGGACAGGGGGCGGGGGGCAATCAGCCCCAGCATTTT | TRBV15 | few | TRBD1 | TRBJ1-5
CASSFAVGYGYTF | TGTGCCAGCAGCTTCGCGGTGGGCTATGGCTACACCTTC | TRBV5-5 | - | - | TRBJ1-2
CASSLAGLAGQSSYNEQFF | TGCGCCAGCAGCTTGGCCGGGCTAGCGGGGCAGAGCTCCTACAATGAGCAGTTCTTC | TRBV5-1 | - | TRBD2 | TRBJ2-1
CASTTGLAGHEQFF | TGCGCCAGCACAACGGGACTAGCGGGACATGAGCAGTTCTTC | TRBV5-1 | - | TRBD2 | TRBJ2-1
CACGEGRGEKLFF | TGTGCCTGCGGAGAAGGTAGAGGAGAAAAACTGTTTTTT | TRBV30 | once | - | TRBJ1-4
CASSVEAGTSGRRSYEQYF | TGTGCCAGCAGCGTAGAAGCCGGGACTAGCGGGAGACGTTCCTACGAGCAGTACTTC | TRBV9 | - | TRBD2 | TRBJ2-7
CASSGTSFPGELFF | TGTGCCAGCAGCGGGACTAGTTTCCCCGGGGAGCTGTTTTTT | TRBV2 | - | TRBD2 | TRBJ2-2
CASNPSGGSSYEQYF | TGTGCCAGCAACCCTAGCGGGGGGAGCTCCTACGAGCAGTACTTC | TRBV7-2 | once | TRBD2 | TRBJ2-7
CASSLQETQYF | TGTGCCAGCTCATTACAAGAGACCCAGTACTTC | TRBV18 | - | - | TRBJ2-5
CSAAPSGRGTGELFF | TGCAGCGCCGCCCCTAGCGGGAGGGGGACCGGGGAGCTGTTTTTT | TRBV29-1 | - | TRBD2 | TRBJ2-2
CASSARDRGREAFF | TGTGCCAGCAGCGCCCGGGACAGGGGTAGGGAAGCTTTCTTT | TRBV7-9 | - | TRBD1 | TRBJ1-1
CASSLTKTGYSNQPQHF | TGTGCCAGCAGCCTCACGAAGACCGGGTATAGCAATCAGCCCCAGCATTTT | TRBV7-2 | - | - | TRBJ1-5
CASRRDGSYNSPLHF | TGTGCCAGTAGACGCGACGGGTCCTATAATTCACCCCTCCACTTT | TRBV19 | few | - | TRBJ1-6
CASSLLAQGDEQYF | TGTGCCAGCTCACTTTTGGCGCAAGGGGACGAGCAGTACTTC | TRBV18 | many | - | TRBJ2-7
CASRRFGNTEAFF | TGTGCCAGCAGAAGATTCGGGAACACTGAAGCTTTCTTT | TRBV6-1 | once | - | TRBJ1-1
CSASGGYSTDTQYF | TGCAGCGCATCGGGGGGTTACTCCACAGATACGCAGTATTTT | TRBV29-1 | - | TRBD2 | TRBJ2-3
CASSRPDNLEAFF | TGTGCCAGCTCACGACCGGACAATCTTGAAGCTTTCTTT | TRBV18 | - | - | TRBJ1-1
CASSSGGGDYGYTF | TGCGCCAGCAGCTCGGGGGGAGGGGACTATGGCTACACCTTC | TRBV5-1 | - | - | TRBJ1-2
CASSLSTGNTEAFF | TGTGCCAGCAGTTTATCCACAGGGAACACTGAAGCTTTCTTT | TRBV27 | few | - | TRBJ1-1
CASSFYQGAQRPTQYF | TGTGCCAGCAGCTTCTACCAGGGGGCCCAAAGGCCGACCCAGTACTTC | TRBV5-6 | - | TRBD1 | TRBJ2-5
CASSVATGGNYGYTF | TGTGCCAGCAGCGTAGCAACAGGGGGCAACTATGGCTACACCTTC | TRBV9 | - | TRBD1 | TRBJ1-2
CASSFLAGNEQFF | TGTGCCAGCAGCTTCCTAGCGGGTAATGAGCAGTTCTTC | TRBV7-9 | medium-sized | TRBD2 | TRBJ2-1
CASSQEDVGTDTQYF | TGTGCCAGCAGCCAGGAGGACGTGGGGACAGATACGCAGTATTTT | TRBV4-2 | - | - | TRBJ2-3
CASSPRSGRGTDTQYF | TGTGCCAGCTCACCGCGTAGCGGGAGAGGCACAGATACGCAGTATTTT | TRBV18 | - | TRBD2 | TRBJ2-3
CASSNVAGPTQKNIQYF | TGTGCCAGTAGTAATGTGGCAGGGCCCACACAAAAAAACATTCAGTACTTC | TRBV19 | - | - | TRBJ2-4
CASSLWGDTEAFF | TGTGCCAGCAGCTTATGGGGGGACACTGAAGCTTTCTTT | TRBV11-2 | - | - | TRBJ1-1
CASSLAGAVQYF | TGTGCCAGCAGCCTTGCGGGAGCGGTGCAGTACTTC | TRBV7-8 | - | TRBD2 | TRBJ2-7
CASSPGQGSYNSPLHF | TGTGCCAGCAGCCCAGGACAGGGCTCCTATAATTCACCCCTCCACTTT | TRBV7-8 | few | TRBD1 | TRBJ1-6
CASSDFRVEQFF | TGTGCCAGCAGTGACTTCAGGGTTGAGCAGTTCTTC | TRBV6-4 | - | - | TRBJ2-1
CASSLVGGANTGELFF | TGTGCCAGCAGCTTAGTTGGGGGGGCGAACACCGGGGAGCTGTTTTTT | TRBV7-2 | - | TRBD2 | TRBJ2-2
CASSLSGIPYEQYF | TGTGCCAGCAGCTTGAGCGGGATTCCCTACGAGCAGTACTTC | TRBV7-9 | few | TRBD2 | TRBJ2-7
CASSVGTGSNYGYTF | TGTGCCAGTAGCGTAGGGACAGGGAGTAACTATGGCTACACCTTC | TRBV19 | - | TRBD1 | TRBJ1-2
CASSLRPRNSPLHF | TGTGCCAGCAGCTTGCGCCCGAGGAATTCACCCCTCCACTTT | TRBV7-3 | - | - | TRBJ1-6
CASSSTGTGANVLTF | TGTGCCAGCAGCTCGACAGGGACTGGGGCCAACGTCCTGACTTTC | TRBV7-3 | - | TRBD1 | TRBJ2-6
CASSDRDRGRNQPQHF | TGTGCCAGCAGTGACCGGGACAGGGGACGCAATCAGCCCCAGCATTTT | TRBV6-1 | - | TRBD1 | TRBJ1-5
CARSPASLRGFTF | TGTGCCAGGAGTCCCGCTTCCTTACGGGGGTTCACCTTC | TRBV30 | - | - | TRBJ1-2
CASSSQGWGYNEQFF | TGTGCCAGTAGCTCACAGGGTTGGGGTTACAATGAGCAGTTCTTC | TRBV19 | few | - | TRBJ2-1
CASSLHPGGAGNTIYF | TGTGCCAGCAGCTTACATCCGGGAGGGGCTGGAAACACCATATATTTT | TRBV7-3 | - | - | TRBJ1-3
CASSVSADSHYGYTF | TGTGCCAGCAGCGTATCGGCCGACAGCCACTATGGCTACACCTTC | TRBV9 | - | - | TRBJ1-2
CASSLSQTNTGELFF | TGCGCCAGCAGCTTGTCTCAGACGAACACCGGGGAGCTGTTTTTT | TRBV5-1 | - | - | TRBJ2-2
CASSVQGGTETQYF | TGTGCCAGCAGCGTACAGGGGGGTACGGAGACCCAGTACTTC | TRBV7-9 | - | TRBD1 | TRBJ2-5
CASSNYDRDNEQFF | TGTGCCAGCAGCAATTACGACAGGGACAATGAGCAGTTCTTC | TRBV7-8 | - | TRBD1 | TRBJ2-1
CAAFTGTGYDNEQFF | TGTGCCGCATTCACCGGGACAGGGTACGACAATGAGCAGTTCTTC | TRBV6-1 | - | TRBD1 | TRBJ2-1
CAISGQDLQASNEQFF | TGTGCCATCAGCGGACAGGACCTCCAGGCGAGCAATGAGCAGTTCTTC | TRBV10-3 | - | TRBD1 | TRBJ2-1
CASSAGQGVNTEAFF | TGTGCCAGCAGCGCGGGACAGGGCGTAAACACTGAAGCTTTCTTT | TRBV5-5 | - | TRBD1 | TRBJ1-1
CASSVEAQVQISTDTQYF | TGTGCCAGCAGCGTAGAGGCGCAGGTCCAAATTAGCACAGATACGCAGTATTTT | TRBV9 | - | - | TRBJ2-3
CASSQVPRGGTETQYF | TGCGCCAGCAGCCAAGTCCCCCGGGGGGGCACGGAGACCCAGTACTTC | TRBV4-1 | - | TRBD2 | TRBJ2-5
CASSLEERERETQYF | TGCGCCAGCAGCTTGGAGGAGCGGGAACGGGAGACCCAGTACTTC | TRBV5-1 | - | TRBD2 | TRBJ2-5
CASSYSLGVLETQYF | TGTGCCAGCAGTTACTCTCTAGGGGTCTTAGAGACCCAGTACTTC | TRBV6-5 | - | - | TRBJ2-5
CASSLGAGQTNTGELFF | TGCGCCAGCAGCTTGGGGGCTGGACAGACTAACACCGGGGAGCTGTTTTTT | TRBV5-1 | - | - | TRBJ2-2
CASSLAGTANTEAFF | TGCGCCAGCAGCTTGGCCGGGACAGCAAACACTGAAGCTTTCTTT | TRBV5-1 | few | TRBD1 | TRBJ1-1
CAGGARTYEQYF | TGTGCAGGGGGAGCGAGGACCTACGAGCAGTACTTC | TRBV30 | - | - | TRBJ2-7
CASRGALSGANVLTF | TGTGCCAGCAGGGGGGCCTTATCTGGGGCCAACGTCCTGACTTTC | TRBV6-5 | - | - | TRBJ2-6
CASSPGGASGNTIYF | TGTGCCAGCAGCCCCGGTGGGGCCTCTGGAAACACCATATATTTT | TRBV11-3 | few | - | TRBJ1-3
CASRTIGGTQYF | TGTGCCAGCAGAACTATAGGAGGTACGCAGTATTTT | TRBV6-5 | few | - | TRBJ2-3
CAGDERGRGTDTQYF | TGTGCCGGCGACGAGCGCGGTCGGGGCACAGATACGCAGTATTTT | TRBV6-5 | - | - | TRBJ2-3
CASSATGTGGNEQFF | TGTGCCAGTAGTGCAACCGGGACAGGGGGCAATGAGCAGTTCTTC | TRBV19 | few | TRBD1 | TRBJ2-1